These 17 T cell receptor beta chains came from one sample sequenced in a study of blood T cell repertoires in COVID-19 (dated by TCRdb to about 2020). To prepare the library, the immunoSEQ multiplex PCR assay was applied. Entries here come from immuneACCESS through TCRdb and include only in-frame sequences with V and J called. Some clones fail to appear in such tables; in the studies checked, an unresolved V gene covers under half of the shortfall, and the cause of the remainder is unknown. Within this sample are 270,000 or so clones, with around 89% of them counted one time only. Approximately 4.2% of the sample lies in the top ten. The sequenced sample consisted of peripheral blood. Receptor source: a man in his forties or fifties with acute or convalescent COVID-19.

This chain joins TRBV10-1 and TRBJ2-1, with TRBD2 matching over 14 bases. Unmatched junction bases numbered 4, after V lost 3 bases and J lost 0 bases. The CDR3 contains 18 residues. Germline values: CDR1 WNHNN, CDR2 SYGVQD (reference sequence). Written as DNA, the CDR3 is TGCGCCAGCAGTGAAAGACTAGCGGGGGGGAGCTCCTACAATGAGCAGTTCTTC. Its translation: CASSERLAGGSSYNEQFF.

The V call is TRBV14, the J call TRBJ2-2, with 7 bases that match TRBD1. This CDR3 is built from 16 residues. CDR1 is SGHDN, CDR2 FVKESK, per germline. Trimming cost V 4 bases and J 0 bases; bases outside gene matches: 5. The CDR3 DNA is TGTGCCAGCAGCCCCCTAGACAGGGCGAACACCGGGGAGCTGTTTTTT. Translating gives CASSPLDRANTGELFF.

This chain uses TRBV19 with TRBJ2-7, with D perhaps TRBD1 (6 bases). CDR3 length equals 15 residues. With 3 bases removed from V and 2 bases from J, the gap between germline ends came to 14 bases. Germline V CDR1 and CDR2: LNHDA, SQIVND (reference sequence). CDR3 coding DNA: TGTGCCAGTAGTATTGCCACAGGGCCCACCTACGAGCAGTACTTC. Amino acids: CASSIATGPTYEQYF. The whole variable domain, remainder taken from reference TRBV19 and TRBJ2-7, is DGGITQSPKYLFRKEGQNVTLSCEQNLNHDAMYWYRQDPGQGLRLIYYSQIVNDFQKGDIAEGYSVSREKKESFPLTVTSAQKNPTAFYLCASSIATGPTYEQYFGPGTRLTVT.

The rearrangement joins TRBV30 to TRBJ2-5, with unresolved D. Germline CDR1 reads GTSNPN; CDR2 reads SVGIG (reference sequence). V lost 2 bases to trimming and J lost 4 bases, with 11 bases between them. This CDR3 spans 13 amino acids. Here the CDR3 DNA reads TGTGCCTGGAGTTTGCGCCGAGGAGAGACCCAGTACTTC. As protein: CAWSLRRGETQYF.

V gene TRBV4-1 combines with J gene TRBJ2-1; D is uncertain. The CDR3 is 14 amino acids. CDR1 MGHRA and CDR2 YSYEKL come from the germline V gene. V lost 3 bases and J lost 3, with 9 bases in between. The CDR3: CASSHISYYNEQFF. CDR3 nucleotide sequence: TGCGCCAGCAGCCATATCAGTTACTACAATGAGCAGTTCTTC.

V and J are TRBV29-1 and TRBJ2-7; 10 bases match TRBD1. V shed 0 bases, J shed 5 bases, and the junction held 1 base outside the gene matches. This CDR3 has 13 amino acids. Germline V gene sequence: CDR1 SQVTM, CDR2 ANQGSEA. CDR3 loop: CSVEEGQGHEQYF. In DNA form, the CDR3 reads TGCAGCGTTGAAGAGGGACAGGGGCACGAGCAGTACTTC.

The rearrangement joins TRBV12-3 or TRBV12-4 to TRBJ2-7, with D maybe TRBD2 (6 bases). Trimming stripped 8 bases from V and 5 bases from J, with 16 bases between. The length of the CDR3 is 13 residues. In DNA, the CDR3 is TGTGCCAGCCGGTCGGGGGAATTTAACGAGCAGTACTTC. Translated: CASRSGEFNEQYF.

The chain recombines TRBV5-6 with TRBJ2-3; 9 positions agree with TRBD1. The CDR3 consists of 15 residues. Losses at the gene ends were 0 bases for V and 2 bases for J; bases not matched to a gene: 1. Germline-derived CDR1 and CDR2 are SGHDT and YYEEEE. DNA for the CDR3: TGTGCCAGCAGCTTGGGGACAGGGGCCACAGATACGCAGTATTTT. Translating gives CASSLGTGATDTQYF. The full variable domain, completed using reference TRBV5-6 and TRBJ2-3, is DAGVTQSPTHLIKTRGQQVTLRCSPKSGHDTVSWYQQALGQGPQFIFQYYEEEERQRGNFPDRFSGHQFPNYSSELNVNALLLGDSALYLCASSLGTGATDTQYFGPGTRLTVL.

This chain's CDR3 is CASSEPGSTDTQYF. The CDR3 DNA sequence: TGCGCCAGCAGTGAGCCCGGGTCCACAGATACGCAGTATTTT. The chain uses TRBV10-1 and TRBJ2-3; D gene ambiguous. The germline gives CDR1 WNHNN, CDR2 SYGVQD (reference sequence). The CDR3 contains 14 residues. Trimming stripped 2 bases from V and 2 bases from J, with 8 bases between.

DNA for the CDR3: TGTGCCAGCAGCCGACAGGGGGTCGGCACAGATACGCAGTATTTT. Its protein product is CASSRQGVGTDTQYF. The rearrangement uses TRBV11-2 and TRBJ2-3; 9 nucleotides agree with TRBD1. The CDR3 contains 15 residues. CDR1 SGHAT and CDR2 FQNNGV come from the germline V gene. The V segment lost 5 bases and the J segment 1 base; nucleotides outside the gene matches: 4.

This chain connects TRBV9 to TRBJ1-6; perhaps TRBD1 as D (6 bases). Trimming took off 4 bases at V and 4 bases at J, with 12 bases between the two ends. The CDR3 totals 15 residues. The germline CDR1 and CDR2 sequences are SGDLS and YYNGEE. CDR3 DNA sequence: TGTGCCAGCAGCCTTACTACAGGGTATAATTCACCCCTCCACTTT. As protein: CASSLTTGYNSPLHF.

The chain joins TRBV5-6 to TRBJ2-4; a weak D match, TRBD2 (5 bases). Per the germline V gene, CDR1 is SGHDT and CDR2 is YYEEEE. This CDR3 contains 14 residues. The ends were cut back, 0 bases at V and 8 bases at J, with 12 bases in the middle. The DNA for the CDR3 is TGTGCCAGCAGCTTGGCAGGAATGAGGGACATTCAGTACTTC. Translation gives CASSLAGMRDIQYF.

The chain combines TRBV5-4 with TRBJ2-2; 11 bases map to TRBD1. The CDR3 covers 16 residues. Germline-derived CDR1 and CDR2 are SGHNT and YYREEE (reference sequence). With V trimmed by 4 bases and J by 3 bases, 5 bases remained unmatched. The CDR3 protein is CASSRRTGGYTGELFF. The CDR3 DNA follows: TGTGCCAGCAGCAGACGGACAGGGGGCTACACCGGGGAGCTGTTTTTT.

The CDR3 protein is CASSEAPQGSYTF. The CDR3, as DNA: TGTGCCAGCAGTGAAGCCCCACAGGGAAGCTACACCTTC. V gene TRBV2 combines with J gene TRBJ1-2; tentatively, D is TRBD1 (6 bases). V was pared by 0 bases and J by 9 bases, with 11 bases between. There are 13 residues in the CDR3. CDR1 is SNHLY, CDR2 FYNNEI, per germline.

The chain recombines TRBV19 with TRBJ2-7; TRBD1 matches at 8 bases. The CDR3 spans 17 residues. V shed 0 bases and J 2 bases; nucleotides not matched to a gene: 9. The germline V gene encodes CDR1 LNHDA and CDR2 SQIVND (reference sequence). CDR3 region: CASSIDGIGQGTYEQYF. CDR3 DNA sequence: TGTGCCAGTAGTATAGATGGCATCGGACAGGGAACCTACGAGCAGTACTTC.

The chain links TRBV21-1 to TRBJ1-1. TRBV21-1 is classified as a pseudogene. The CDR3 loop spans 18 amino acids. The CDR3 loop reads CASSNILVEGRMDTEAFF. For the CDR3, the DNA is TGTGCCAGCAGCAATATCTTGGTGGAGGGAAGGATGGACACTGAAGCTTTCTTT.

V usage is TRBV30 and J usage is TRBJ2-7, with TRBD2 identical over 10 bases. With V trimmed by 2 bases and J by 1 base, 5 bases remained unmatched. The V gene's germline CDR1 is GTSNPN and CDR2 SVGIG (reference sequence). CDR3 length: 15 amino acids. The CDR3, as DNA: TGTGCCTGGAGTAGCGGGGGGGTTAAATCCTACGAGCAGTACTTC. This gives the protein CAWSSGGVKSYEQYF.